This TCR beta chain was retrieved from a study of T cells in Graves' hyperthyroidism and ophthalmopathy. Findings of the study overall: Through a model of 13 V-J features, ophthalmopathy was separated from stable hyperthyroidism.

There are 15 residues in the CDR3. V was clipped by 3 bases and J by 1 base, with 13 bases between them. From germline, CDR1 is MGHRA and CDR2 YSYEKL. This clonotype showed up just a few times. What it binds is unknown. Researchers amplified the TCR beta CDR3 regions from RNA transcripts. HTBI primers were used for first-round RT-PCR of the TCR CDR3. TCRdb passed the multiplex PCR reads through MiXCR, listing each CDR3 protein once. The sample lists about 600,000 distinct CDR3 sequences, approximately 16% seen once, with less than 3.5% in the top ten. Ophthalmopathy patients showed a Clinical Activity Score of at least 3, NOSPECS grade of at least 4 and duration under 3 months. The source of the PBMCs was 8 to 10 ml of fresh peripheral blood.

The receptor was derived from a woman between 40 and 55 years old with Graves' ophthalmopathy. The sequenced sample consisted of blood. V and J are TRBV4-1 and TRBJ2-7, with TRBD1 as a possible D gene (5 bases). The chain's CDR3 is CASSQDRQFSYEQYF. In DNA, the CDR3 is TGCGCCAGCAGCCAGGACCGACAGTTTTCCTACGAGCAGTACTTC.